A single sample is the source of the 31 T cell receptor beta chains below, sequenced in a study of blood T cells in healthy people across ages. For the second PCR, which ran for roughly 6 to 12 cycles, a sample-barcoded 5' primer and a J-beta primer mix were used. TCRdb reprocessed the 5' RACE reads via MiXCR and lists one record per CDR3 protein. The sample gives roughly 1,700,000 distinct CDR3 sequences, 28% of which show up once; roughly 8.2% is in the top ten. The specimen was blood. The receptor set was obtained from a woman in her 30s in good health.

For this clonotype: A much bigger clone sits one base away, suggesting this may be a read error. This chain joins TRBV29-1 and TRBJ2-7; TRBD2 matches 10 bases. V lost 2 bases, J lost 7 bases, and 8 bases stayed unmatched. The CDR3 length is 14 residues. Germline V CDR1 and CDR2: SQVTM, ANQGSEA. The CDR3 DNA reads TGCAGCGTTGAATGGACTAGCGGATACAATGAGCAGTACTTC. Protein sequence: CSVEWTSGYNEQYF.

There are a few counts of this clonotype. CDR3 sequence: CASSLYIPRRWGEQYF. CDR3 nucleotide sequence: TGTGCCAGCAGCTTATACATCCCGCGGCGATGGGGCGAGCAGTACTTC. The chain has TRBV7-2 and TRBJ2-7, with D hard to call. Germline loops: CDR1 SGHTA, CDR2 FQGNSA. Trimming stripped 2 bases from V and 6 bases from J, with 20 bases between. CDR3 length: 16 residues.

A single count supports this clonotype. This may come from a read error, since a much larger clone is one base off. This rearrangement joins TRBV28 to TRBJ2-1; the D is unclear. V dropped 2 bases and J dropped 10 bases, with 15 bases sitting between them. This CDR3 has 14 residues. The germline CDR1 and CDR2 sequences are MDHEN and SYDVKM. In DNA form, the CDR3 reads TGTGCCAGCAGTTTACCTCCACCTTACTACGAGCAGTTCTTC. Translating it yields CASSLPPPYYEQFF. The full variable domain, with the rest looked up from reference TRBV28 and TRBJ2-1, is DVKVTQSSRYLVKRTGEKVFLECVQDMDHENMFWYRQDPGLGLRLIYFSYDVKMKEKGDIPEGYSVSREKKERFSLILESASTNQTSMYLCASSLPPPYYEQFFGPGTRLTVL.

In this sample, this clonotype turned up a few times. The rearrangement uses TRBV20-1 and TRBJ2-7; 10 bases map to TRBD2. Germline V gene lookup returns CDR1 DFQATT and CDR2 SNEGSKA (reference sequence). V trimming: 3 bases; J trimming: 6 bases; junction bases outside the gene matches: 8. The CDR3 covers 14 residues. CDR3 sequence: CSASPRLAGTEQYF. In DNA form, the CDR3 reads TGCAGTGCTAGTCCGAGACTAGCGGGTACCGAGCAGTACTTC.

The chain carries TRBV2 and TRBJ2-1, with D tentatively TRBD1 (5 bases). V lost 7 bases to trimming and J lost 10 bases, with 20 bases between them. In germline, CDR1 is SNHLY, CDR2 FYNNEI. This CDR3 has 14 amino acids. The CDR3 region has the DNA TGTGCCAGCATCCCTATAAAGGGGTATGGCGAGCAGTTCTTC. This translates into CASIPIKGYGEQFF.

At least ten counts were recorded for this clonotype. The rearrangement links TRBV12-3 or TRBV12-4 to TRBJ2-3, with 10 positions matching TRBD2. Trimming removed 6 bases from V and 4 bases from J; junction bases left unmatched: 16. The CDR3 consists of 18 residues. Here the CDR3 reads CASRPTLGTSEPPDTQYF. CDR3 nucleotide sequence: TGTGCCAGCAGGCCAACCCTAGGGACTAGCGAGCCTCCAGATACGCAGTATTTT.

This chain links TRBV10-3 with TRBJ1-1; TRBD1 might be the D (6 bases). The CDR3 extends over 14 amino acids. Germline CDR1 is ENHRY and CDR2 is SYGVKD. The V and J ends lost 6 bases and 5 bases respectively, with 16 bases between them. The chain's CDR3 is CAIRRTADGTEAFF. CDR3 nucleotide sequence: TGTGCCATCAGAAGGACAGCCGACGGGACTGAAGCTTTCTTT.

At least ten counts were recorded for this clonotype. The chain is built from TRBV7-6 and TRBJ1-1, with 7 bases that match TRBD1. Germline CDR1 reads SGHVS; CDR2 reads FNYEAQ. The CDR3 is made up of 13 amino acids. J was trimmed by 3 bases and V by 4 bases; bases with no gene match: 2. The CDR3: CASSSTGYTEAFF. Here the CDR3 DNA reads TGTGCCAGCAGCTCGACAGGGTACACTGAAGCTTTCTTT.

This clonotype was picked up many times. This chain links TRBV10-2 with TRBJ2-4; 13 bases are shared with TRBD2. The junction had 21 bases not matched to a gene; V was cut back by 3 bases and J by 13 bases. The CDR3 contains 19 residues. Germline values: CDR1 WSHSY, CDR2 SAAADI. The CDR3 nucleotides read TGCGCCAGCAGTGACCTATTGGGCCGGACTAGCGGGGGCCAACGGGAGCAGTACTTC. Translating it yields CASSDLLGRTSGGQREQYF.

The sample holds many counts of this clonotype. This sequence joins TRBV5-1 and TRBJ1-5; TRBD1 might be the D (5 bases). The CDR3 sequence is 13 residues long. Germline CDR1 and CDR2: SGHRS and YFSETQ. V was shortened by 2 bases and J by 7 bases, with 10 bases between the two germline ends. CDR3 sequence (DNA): TGCGCCAGCAGCTTAGAAGGGACCCAGCCCCAGCATTTT. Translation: CASSLEGTQPQHF.

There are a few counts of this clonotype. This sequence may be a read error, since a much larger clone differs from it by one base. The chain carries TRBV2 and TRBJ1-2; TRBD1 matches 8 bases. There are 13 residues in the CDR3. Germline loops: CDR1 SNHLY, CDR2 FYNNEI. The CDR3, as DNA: TGTGCCAGGGGACAGGACCTTAACTATGGCCACACCTTC. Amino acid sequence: CARGQDLNYGHTF.

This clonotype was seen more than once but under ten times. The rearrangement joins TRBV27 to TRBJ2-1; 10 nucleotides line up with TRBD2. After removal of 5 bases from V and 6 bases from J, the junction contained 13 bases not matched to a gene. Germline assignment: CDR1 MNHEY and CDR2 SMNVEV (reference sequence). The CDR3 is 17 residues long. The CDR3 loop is CASSAYPSGGPRNEQFF. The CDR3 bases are TGTGCCAGCAGTGCCTATCCTAGCGGGGGCCCCCGCAATGAGCAGTTCTTC.

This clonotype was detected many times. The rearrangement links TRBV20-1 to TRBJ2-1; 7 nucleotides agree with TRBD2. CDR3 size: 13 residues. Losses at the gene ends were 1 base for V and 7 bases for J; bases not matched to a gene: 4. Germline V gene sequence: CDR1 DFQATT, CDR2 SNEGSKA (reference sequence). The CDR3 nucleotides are TGCAGTGCTAGAGCGGGAGGTGGGAATGAGCAGTTCTTC. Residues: CSARAGGGNEQFF.

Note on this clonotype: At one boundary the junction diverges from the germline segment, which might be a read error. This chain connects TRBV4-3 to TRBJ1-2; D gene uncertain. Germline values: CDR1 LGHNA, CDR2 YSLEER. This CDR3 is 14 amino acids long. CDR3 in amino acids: CASGQDRGGYGYTF. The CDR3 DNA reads TGCGCCAGCGGCCAAGATCGGGGAGGGTATGGCTACACCTTC.

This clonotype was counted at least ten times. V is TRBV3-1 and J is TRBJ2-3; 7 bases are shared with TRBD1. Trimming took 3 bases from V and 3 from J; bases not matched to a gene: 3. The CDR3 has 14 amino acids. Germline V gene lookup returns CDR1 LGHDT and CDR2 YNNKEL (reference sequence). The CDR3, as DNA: TGTGCCAGCAGCCAGGACAGGAGAACAGATACGCAGTATTTT. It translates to CASSQDRRTDTQYF.

In DNA, the CDR3 is TGTGCCAGCAGCCAAACCGGGGCCCTCCATGAAAAACTGTTTTTT. Translated: CASSQTGALHEKLFF. The chain recombines TRBV14 with TRBJ1-4; perhaps TRBD1 as D (5 bases). The CDR3 consists of 15 residues. Germline CDR1 is SGHDN and CDR2 is FVKESK. V lost 2 bases to trimming and J lost 6 bases, with 13 bases between them.

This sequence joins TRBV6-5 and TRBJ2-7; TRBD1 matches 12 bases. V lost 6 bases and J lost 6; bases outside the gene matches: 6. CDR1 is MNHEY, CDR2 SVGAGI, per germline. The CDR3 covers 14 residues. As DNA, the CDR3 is TGTGCCAGCAGAAAGGGACAGGGGGCCTCCGAGCAGTACTTC. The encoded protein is CASRKGQGASEQYF.

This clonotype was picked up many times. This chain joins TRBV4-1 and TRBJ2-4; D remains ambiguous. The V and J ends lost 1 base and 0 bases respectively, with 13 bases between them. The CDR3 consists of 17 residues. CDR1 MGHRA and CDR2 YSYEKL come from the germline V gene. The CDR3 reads CASSQVPEALAKNIQYF. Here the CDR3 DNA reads TGCGCCAGCAGCCAAGTACCGGAAGCCCTAGCCAAAAACATTCAGTACTTC.

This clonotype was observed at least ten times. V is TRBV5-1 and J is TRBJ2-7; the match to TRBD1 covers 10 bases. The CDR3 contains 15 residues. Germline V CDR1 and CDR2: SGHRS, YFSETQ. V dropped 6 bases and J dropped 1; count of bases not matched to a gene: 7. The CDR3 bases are TGCGCCAGCAAGACCGGGACAGGGGTTTCCTACGAGCAGTACTTC. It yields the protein CASKTGTGVSYEQYF.

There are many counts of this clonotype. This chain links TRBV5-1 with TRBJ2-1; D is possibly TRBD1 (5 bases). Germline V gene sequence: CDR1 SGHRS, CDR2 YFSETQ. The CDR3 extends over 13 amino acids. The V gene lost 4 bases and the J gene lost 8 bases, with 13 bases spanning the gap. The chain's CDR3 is CASSLNRRHEQFF. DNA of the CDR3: TGCGCCAGCAGCCTTAACAGGCGGCATGAGCAGTTCTTC.

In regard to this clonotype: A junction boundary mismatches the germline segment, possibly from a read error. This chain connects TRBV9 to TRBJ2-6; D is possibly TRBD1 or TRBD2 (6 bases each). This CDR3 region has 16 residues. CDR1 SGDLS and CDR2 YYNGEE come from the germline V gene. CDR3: CASSGPQESGANVLTF. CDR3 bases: TGTGCCAGCAGCGGTCCCCAGGAATCGGGGGCCAACGTCTTGACTTTC.

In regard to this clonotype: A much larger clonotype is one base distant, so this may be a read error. DNA for the CDR3: TGCAGTACTTCTATGGGGCTAACCGGGACAGCGGACGAGCAGTACTTC. Translating gives CSTSMGLTGTADEQYF. The V call is TRBV20-1, the J call TRBJ2-7; 7 bases are shared with TRBD1. There are 16 residues in the CDR3. CDR1 is DFQATT and CDR2 is SNEGSKA in the germline V gene (reference sequence). V shed 8 bases and J 5 bases; nucleotides not matched to a gene: 21.

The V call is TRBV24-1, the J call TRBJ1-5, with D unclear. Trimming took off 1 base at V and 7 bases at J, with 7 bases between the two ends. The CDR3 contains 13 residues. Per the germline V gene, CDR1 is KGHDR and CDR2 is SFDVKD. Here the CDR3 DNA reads TGTGCCACCAGTGATTTCCGAGGGCAGCCCCAGCATTTT. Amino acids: CATSDFRGQPQHF.

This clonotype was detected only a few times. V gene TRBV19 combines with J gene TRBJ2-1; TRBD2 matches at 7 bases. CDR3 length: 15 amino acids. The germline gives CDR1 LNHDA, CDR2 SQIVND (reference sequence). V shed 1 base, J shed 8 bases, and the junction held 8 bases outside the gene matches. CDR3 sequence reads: CASSIAAGASYEQFF. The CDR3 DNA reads TGTGCCAGTAGTATAGCGGCGGGAGCTTCTTATGAGCAGTTCTTC.

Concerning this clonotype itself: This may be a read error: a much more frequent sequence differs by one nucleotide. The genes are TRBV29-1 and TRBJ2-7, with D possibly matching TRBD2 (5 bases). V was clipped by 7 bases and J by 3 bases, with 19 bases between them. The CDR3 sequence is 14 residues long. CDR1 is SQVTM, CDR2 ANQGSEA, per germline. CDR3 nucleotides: TGCAGCGCTAGGACGTCGGGAAGGATCTACGAGCAGTACTTC. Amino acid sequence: CSARTSGRIYEQYF.

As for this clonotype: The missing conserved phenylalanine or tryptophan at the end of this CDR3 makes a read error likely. The CDR3 sequence: CASSSGIRVSTDVQYS. The CDR3, as DNA: TGTGCCAGCAGTTCAGGGATAAGAGTAAGCACAGATGTGCAGTATTCT. This sequence joins TRBV12-3 or TRBV12-4 and TRBJ2-3; the D gene is possibly TRBD1 (5 bases). Trimming took off 4 bases at V and 11 bases at J, with 25 bases between the two ends. The CDR3 runs 16 residues.

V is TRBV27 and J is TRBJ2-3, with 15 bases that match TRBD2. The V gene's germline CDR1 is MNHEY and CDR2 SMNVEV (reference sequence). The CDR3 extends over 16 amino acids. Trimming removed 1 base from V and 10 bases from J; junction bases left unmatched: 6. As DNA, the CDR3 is TGTGCCAGCAGTTTATGGGGACTAGCGGGGGGTTCCTCGCAGTATTTT. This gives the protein CASSLWGLAGGSSQYF.

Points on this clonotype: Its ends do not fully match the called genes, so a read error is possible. CDR3 nucleotide sequence: TGTGCCAGCAGCCCAAGAGGCACGGACAATGGGCAGTTCTTC. It specifies CASSPRGTDNGQFF. J is TRBJ2-1 and V is TRBV7-9; tentatively, D is TRBD1 (5 bases). Per the germline V gene, CDR1 is SEHNR and CDR2 is FQNEAQ (reference sequence). This CDR3 has 14 residues. Based on the CDR3 plus reference TRBV7-9 and TRBJ2-1, the full variable domain is DTGVSQNPRHKITKRGQNVTFRCDPISEHNRLYWYRQTLGQGPEFLTYFQNEAQLEKSRLLSDRFSAERPKGSFSTLEIQRTEQGDSAMYLCASSPRGTDNGQFFGPGTRLTVL.

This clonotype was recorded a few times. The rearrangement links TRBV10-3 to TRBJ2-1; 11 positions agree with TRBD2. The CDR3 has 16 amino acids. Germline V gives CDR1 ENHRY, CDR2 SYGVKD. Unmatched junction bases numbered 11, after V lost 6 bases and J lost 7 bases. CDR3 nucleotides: TGTGCCATCAGCGCCCTTAGCGGGGGGGCGGTTAATGAGCAGTTCTTC. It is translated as CAISALSGGAVNEQFF.

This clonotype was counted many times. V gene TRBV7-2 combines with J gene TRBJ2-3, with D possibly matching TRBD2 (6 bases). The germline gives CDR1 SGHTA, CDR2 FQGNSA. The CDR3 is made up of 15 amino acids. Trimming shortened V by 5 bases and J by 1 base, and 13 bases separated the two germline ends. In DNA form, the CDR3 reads TGTGCCAGCAGCCGGCGGCGGGACCGCACAGATACGCAGTATTTT. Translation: CASSRRRDRTDTQYF.

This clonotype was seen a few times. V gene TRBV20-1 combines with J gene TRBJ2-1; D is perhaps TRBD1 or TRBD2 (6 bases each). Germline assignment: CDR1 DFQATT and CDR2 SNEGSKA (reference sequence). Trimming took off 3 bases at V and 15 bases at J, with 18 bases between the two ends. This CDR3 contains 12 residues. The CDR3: CSARGPGGPLFF. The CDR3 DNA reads TGCAGTGCTAGGGGACCCGGGGGCCCTCTGTTCTTC.